One and the same sample provided the 31 T cell receptor beta chains below, sequenced in a study of response to subunit inactivated influenza vaccine. TCRdb processed the RT-PCR reads anew with MiXCR; each CDR3 protein has one entry. The table records around 580,000 distinct CDR3 sequences, 13% to 15% of them present only once. The input for sequencing was PBMCs from blood, taken 12 days after vaccination. The origin of the receptors is a man in his forties or fifties who received an inactivated influenza vaccine.

This chain joins TRBV2 and TRBJ2-1; tentative D call: TRBD2 (5 bases). The CDR3 loop spans 13 amino acids. V was shortened by 5 bases and J by 12 bases, with 17 bases between the two germline ends. Germline CDR1 SNHLY, CDR2 FYNNEI. CDR3 sequence (DNA): TGTGCCAGCAGTTTAGCCTTCCTTCGGGGGCAGTTCTTC. This translates into CASSLAFLRGQFF.

This clonotype was picked up a small number of times. The chain combines TRBV18 with TRBJ2-7; 10 bases match TRBD1. With 5 bases clipped from V and 5 bases from J, the junction kept 9 bases outside the gene matches. This CDR3 region has 15 residues. Germline V gene sequence: CDR1 KGHSH, CDR2 LQKENI. In DNA, the CDR3 is TGTGCCAGCTCAGCGTTGCCGGGACAGGGGAACGAGCAGTACTTC. Translating gives CASSALPGQGNEQYF.

The sample holds a few counts of this clonotype. The J gene is TRBJ2-1, the V gene TRBV7-8, with a possible D match to TRBD2 (6 bases). The CDR3 extends over 15 amino acids. The V end was cut by 5 bases, the J end by 9 bases, with 20 bases between. Looked up from germline, CDR1 is SGHVS and CDR2 is FQNEAQ. Written as DNA, the CDR3 is TGTGCCAGCAGCCCACAGGCCACTAGCTTTGGTGAGCAGTTCTTC. As protein: CASSPQATSFGEQFF.

This clonotype was picked up a small number of times. The genes are TRBV7-9 and TRBJ2-7; D may be TRBD1 (5 bases). The CDR3 is made up of 12 amino acids. Trimming took off 5 bases at V and 5 bases at J, with 10 bases between the two ends. Germline assignment: CDR1 SEHNR and CDR2 FQNEAQ (reference sequence). The chain's CDR3 is CASSPRVHEQYF. The CDR3 DNA follows: TGTGCCAGCAGCCCCAGGGTCCACGAGCAGTACTTC.

This clonotype occurred a few times. This chain joins TRBV3-1 and TRBJ2-2; D perhaps matches TRBD2 (5 bases). The CDR3 has 14 amino acids. The V and J ends lost 4 bases and 7 bases respectively, with 13 bases between them. Per the germline V gene, CDR1 is LGHDT and CDR2 is YNNKEL (reference sequence). The CDR3 DNA reads TGTGCCAGCAGCCCGACGAGGGCCGACGGGGAGCTGTTTTTT. Protein: CASSPTRADGELFF. Full variable domain (missing parts from reference TRBV3-1 and TRBJ2-2): DTAVSQTPKYLVTQMGNDKSIKCEQNLGHDTMYWYKQDSKKFLKIMFSYNNKELIINETVPNRFSPKSPDKAHLNLHINSLELGDSAVYFCASSPTRADGELFFGEGSRLTVL.

The chain joins TRBV18 to TRBJ1-1, with D uncertain. Looked up from germline, CDR1 is KGHSH and CDR2 is LQKENI. This CDR3 has 13 residues. The germline V and J ends were trimmed by 5 bases and 2 bases, with 9 bases remaining between them. The CDR3 nucleotides read TGTGCCAGCTCAGATGACACAAACACTGAAGCTTTCTTT. Translation gives CASSDDTNTEAFF.

The rearrangement links TRBV20-1 to TRBJ1-1; D gene ambiguous. CDR3 length: 13 amino acids. Per germline, CDR1 DFQATT and CDR2 SNEGSKA (reference sequence). V lost 4 bases to trimming and J lost 2 bases, with 11 bases between them. The CDR3 spells CSATGLTNTEAFF. The CDR3 bases are TGCAGTGCTACAGGACTGACAAACACTGAAGCTTTCTTT.

This clonotype was detected only a few times. The CDR3 here is CASSLVTGGHSGNTIYF. CDR3 DNA sequence: TGTGCCAGCAGCTTGGTTACAGGGGGCCACTCTGGAAACACCATATATTTT. The gene calls are TRBV5-6 and TRBJ1-3, with TRBD1 matching 9 bases. The CDR3 loop spans 17 amino acids. Germline lookup yields CDR1 SGHDT and CDR2 YYEEEE. V lost 0 bases and J lost 0; bases outside the gene matches: 4.

The chain couples TRBV7-4 to TRBJ2-1, with D uncertain. V shed 8 bases and J shed 0 bases, with 14 bases lying between them. Germline CDR1 is SGHVT and CDR2 is SQSDAQ. The CDR3 has 15 amino acids. The CDR3 region has the DNA TGTGCCAGCGGAAGGAAGCCCAGCTCCTACAATGAGCAGTTCTTC. Its protein is CASGRKPSSYNEQFF.

This clonotype was seen only a few times. The chain uses TRBV6-2 or TRBV6-3 and TRBJ1-3; D is unclear. V was pared by 8 bases and J by 0 bases, with 8 bases between. Germline assignment: CDR1 MNHEY and CDR2 SVGEGT. The CDR3 loop spans 13 amino acids. CDR3 amino acids: CASWAISGNTIYF. CDR3 DNA sequence: TGTGCCAGCTGGGCGATCTCTGGAAACACCATATATTTT.

In this sample, this clonotype turned up a few times. The chain uses TRBV19 and TRBJ1-2; D unclear. Trimming shortened V by 6 bases and J by 5 bases, and 13 bases separated the two germline ends. Germline CDR1 is LNHDA and CDR2 is SQIVND (reference sequence). The CDR3 consists of 13 residues. This CDR3 is CASSEVAVYGYTF. CDR3 in DNA: TGTGCCAGTAGCGAGGTGGCTGTTTATGGCTACACCTTC.

This clonotype was recorded a few times. The chain has TRBV4-1 and TRBJ1-1; D is undetermined. The CDR3 has 15 residues. Germline-derived CDR1 and CDR2 are MGHRA and YSYEKL. The V end was cut by 4 bases, the J end by 9 bases, with 21 bases between. The CDR3 sequence: CASSLIPQRLDKAFF. The CDR3 nucleotides read TGCGCCAGCAGCCTAATCCCCCAACGGTTAGACAAAGCTTTCTTT.

This clonotype was detected only a few times. The chain has TRBV6-1 and TRBJ1-5, with no clear D. V was shortened by 4 bases and J by 3 bases, with 10 bases between the two germline ends. The germline CDR1 and CDR2 sequences are MNHNS and SASEGT. CDR3 length equals 14 residues. CDR3 nucleotides: TGTGCCAGCAGTGCAGAGACGGCCAATCAGCCCCAGCATTTT. This translates into CASSAETANQPQHF.

A few counts support this clonotype. This chain links TRBV20-1 with TRBJ2-7; 8 bases fit TRBD2. The length of the CDR3 is 13 residues. CDR1 DFQATT and CDR2 SNEGSKA come from the germline V gene (reference sequence). The V and J ends lost 4 bases and 6 bases, in that order; junction bases with no gene match: 8. CDR3 sequence reads: CSANRGGKGEQYF. DNA of the CDR3: TGCAGTGCTAACCGGGGGGGTAAGGGCGAGCAGTACTTC.

This clonotype occurred many times. This chain links TRBV20-1 with TRBJ2-1; no reliable D call. CDR3 length: 15 amino acids. The germline V gene encodes CDR1 DFQATT and CDR2 SNEGSKA (reference sequence). V was pared by 5 bases and J by 0 bases, with 14 bases between. The CDR3 DNA reads as TGCAGTGCTCAACCCCTTTCCAGCTCCTACAATGAGCAGTTCTTC. It encodes CSAQPLSSSYNEQFF.

This clonotype was observed many times. The chain carries TRBV12-3 or TRBV12-4 and TRBJ1-1; D is ambiguous. V was shortened by 5 bases and J by 7 bases, with 8 bases between the two germline ends. CDR3 length equals 11 residues. The DNA of the CDR3 is TGTGCCAGCAGTCGAGTGGGTGAAGCTTTCTTT. Translating it yields CASSRVGEAFF.

This clonotype showed up just a few times. The CDR3 DNA follows: TGTGCCAGCAGCGTGTCCGGGACCCCCAGATCACCCCTCCACTTT. Its protein is CASSVSGTPRSPLHF. The rearrangement uses TRBV9 and TRBJ1-6; TRBD1 might be the D (5 bases). Trimming pared 2 bases from V and 10 bases from J, leaving 16 bases between. Germline V lookup: CDR1 SGDLS, CDR2 YYNGEE. CDR3 length: 15 residues.

This chain connects TRBV14 to TRBJ1-2; 7 bases match TRBD1. The trim removed 0 bases at V and 8 bases at J, leaving 12 bases unmatched. Looked up from germline, CDR1 is SGHDN and CDR2 is FVKESK. The CDR3 spans 16 residues. CDR3 coding DNA: TGTGCCAGCAGCCAAGAACGCTTTGAGGGGGCGGGAGGCTACACCTTC. Its protein product is CASSQERFEGAGGYTF.

The chain combines TRBV29-1 with TRBJ2-1, with 9 bases lining up with TRBD1. Unmatched junction bases numbered 8, after V lost 6 bases and J lost 8 bases. Germline V lookup: CDR1 SQVTM, CDR2 ANQGSEA. The CDR3 runs to 13 residues. DNA of the CDR3: TGCAGCGTGGTTTGGGACAGGGACTATGAGCAGTTCTTC. Translated, it gives CSVVWDRDYEQFF.

This clonotype appeared many times. The chain carries TRBV7-2 and TRBJ2-3; TRBD1 matches 8 bases. Germline loops: CDR1 SGHTA, CDR2 FQGNSA. The CDR3 spans 17 residues. After removal of 5 bases from V and 6 bases from J, the junction contained 16 bases not matched to a gene. CDR3 region: CASSRHDRGGVRDTQYF. In DNA form, the CDR3 reads TGTGCCAGCAGCAGACATGACAGGGGAGGTGTTAGGGATACGCAGTATTTT.

This clonotype came up a few times. Here the CDR3 reads CSARPPEGANVLTF. DNA for the CDR3: TGCAGTGCTAGACCCCCCGAGGGGGCCAACGTCCTGACTTTC. V is TRBV20-1 and J is TRBJ2-6; D is unclear. Germline CDR1 is DFQATT and CDR2 is SNEGSKA (reference sequence). The CDR3 spans 14 residues. V was pared by 2 bases and J by 4 bases, with 9 bases between.

This clonotype was seen only a few times. This chain joins TRBV12-3 or TRBV12-4 and TRBJ2-6, with TRBD1 identical over 7 bases. The CDR3 has 14 residues. With 7 bases clipped from V and 12 bases from J, the junction kept 12 bases outside the gene matches. CDR3 DNA sequence: TGTGCCAGCATTAGGGACAGAACCGCCTCCGTCCTGACTTTC. It is translated as CASIRDRTASVLTF.

This clonotype was found many times. This chain links TRBV12-3 or TRBV12-4 with TRBJ2-2; D remains ambiguous. Trimming shortened V by 3 bases and J by 11 bases, and 7 bases separated the two germline ends. CDR3 length: 11 amino acids. CDR3 sequence reads: CASSFRRELFF. As DNA, the CDR3 is TGTGCCAGCAGTTTCCGGAGAGAGCTGTTTTTT.

There are many counts of this clonotype. This sequence joins TRBV20-1 and TRBJ2-1; 7 bases map to TRBD1. This CDR3 is 15 amino acids long. Germline V gives CDR1 DFQATT, CDR2 SNEGSKA (reference sequence). V shed 0 bases and J 4 bases; nucleotides not matched to a gene: 6. The CDR3: CSARETGYSYNEQFF. The CDR3 DNA reads as TGCAGTGCTAGAGAGACAGGGTATTCTTACAATGAGCAGTTCTTC.

This sequence joins TRBV20-1 and TRBJ1-1, with 10 bases matching TRBD1. The CDR3 has 14 amino acids. With V trimmed by 6 bases and J by 10 bases, 14 bases remained unmatched. Per the germline V gene, CDR1 is DFQATT and CDR2 is SNEGSKA (reference sequence). The CDR3 DNA is TGCAGTGCAACCAGCCGGACAGGGGGGATGGTAGCTTTCTTT. This codes for CSATSRTGGMVAFF.

This clonotype has just a few counts. The genes are TRBV12-3 or TRBV12-4 and TRBJ2-5; D is unresolved. V lost 6 bases, J lost 1 base, and 15 bases lay in between. This CDR3 is built from 15 residues. The CDR3 DNA follows: TGTGCCAGCAGCCGGAGTGAGGCACCCCAAGAGACCCAGTACTTC. Protein sequence: CASSRSEAPQETQYF.

Turning to this clonotype: Since a much larger clone is just one base distant, this may be a read error. CDR3 coding DNA: TGTGCCAGCAGCTTTGGGACTGGCTATGGCTACACCTTC. Translation gives CASSFGTGYGYTF. The rearrangement joins TRBV13 to TRBJ1-2; TRBD1 might be the D (5 bases). CDR3 length equals 13 residues. V was trimmed by 3 bases and J by 4 bases, leaving 9 bases between them. Germline V lookup: CDR1 PRHDT, CDR2 FYEKMQ (reference sequence). Supplemented by reference TRBV13 and TRBJ1-2, the full variable domain reads AAGVIQSPRHLIKEKRETATLKCYPIPRHDTVYWYQQGPGQDPQFLISFYEKMQSDKGSIPDRFSAQQFSDYHSELNMSSLELGDSALYFCASSFGTGYGYTFGSGTRLTVV.

This chain links TRBV9 with TRBJ2-1; TRBD1 might be the D (6 bases). The CDR3 is 16 amino acids. Germline loops: CDR1 SGDLS, CDR2 YYNGEE. V was pared by 0 bases and J by 2 bases, with 12 bases between. The DNA of the CDR3 is TGTGCCAGCAGCGTAGAAGGGGGAGCGGCCTACAATGAGCAGTTCTTC. It specifies CASSVEGGAAYNEQFF. Full variable domain (remainder filled in from reference TRBV9 and TRBJ2-1): DSGVTQTPKHLITATGQRVTLRCSPRSGDLSVYWYQQSLDQGLQFLIQYYNGEERAKGNILERFSAQQFPDLHSELNLSSLELGDSALYFCASSVEGGAAYNEQFFGPGTRLTVL.

This clonotype has at least ten counts. The chain carries TRBV12-3 or TRBV12-4 and TRBJ1-4; 10 positions agree with TRBD1. The CDR3 runs 16 residues. V shed 6 bases, J shed 0 bases, and the junction held 4 bases outside the gene matches. The DNA of the CDR3 is TGTGCCAGCAGGTCCGGGACAGGGGCAACTAATGAAAAACTGTTTTTT. As protein: CASRSGTGATNEKLFF.

The chain carries TRBV20-1 and TRBJ2-3; TRBD2 aligns across 8 bases. The germline V gene has CDR1 DFQATT and CDR2 SNEGSKA (reference sequence). This CDR3 is 15 amino acids long. Trimming at V came to 2 bases and at J to 3 bases, leaving 7 bases not matched to a gene. The CDR3 reads CSARWSSGRTDTQYF. The CDR3 DNA sequence: TGCAGTGCTAGATGGTCAAGCGGGAGAACAGATACGCAGTATTTT.

The V gene is TRBV21-1, the J gene TRBJ2-3. TRBV21-1 is classified as a pseudogene. The CDR3 sequence is 13 residues long. CDR3 in DNA: TGTGCCAGCAGCAAAGGACTTTGGGTTACGCAGTATTTT. Its translation: CASSKGLWVTQYF.